One sample yielded the 17 T cell receptor beta chains listed below, sequenced in a study of memory CD4+ T cells and cytomegalovirus serostatus. Assay: immunoSEQ multiplex PCR; the TCRdb copy retains only in-frame clones and omits some. Among tens of thousands of clones listed, less than 85% were seen once. Single viable CD3+CD4+CD8-CD45RO+ cells were sorted as the memory CD4+ T cells. The sequencing sample was made of memory CD4+ T cells from blood. Receptors originate from an adult in good health and CMV-seronegative.

CDR3 protein: CASSYGLAGPVRGVDTQYF. The DNA for the CDR3 is TGCGCCAGCAGCTATGGACTAGCGGGGCCCGTTCGTGGAGTGGATACGCAGTATTTT. The chain combines TRBV4-1 with TRBJ2-3, with 12 bases lining up with TRBD2. Germline V lookup: CDR1 MGHRA, CDR2 YSYEKL. CDR3 length: 19 amino acids. J gave up 6 bases and V 5 bases, and 18 bases lay outside the gene matches.

J is TRBJ2-7 and V is TRBV5-1; the D gene is possibly TRBD1 (6 bases). V gave up 0 bases and J gave up 3 bases, with 10 bases separating them. The CDR3 has 14 residues. CDR1 and CDR2 from the germline V gene are SGHRS and YFSETQ. The CDR3 nucleotides read TGCGCCAGCAGCTTGGCCGACAGGTTCTACGAGCAGTACTTC. Its translation: CASSLADRFYEQYF.

This clone was counted a single time. At one end, the junction sequence differs from germline, possibly due to a read error. This rearrangement joins TRBV13 to TRBJ2-2, with 9 bases that match TRBD2. The CDR3 has 15 amino acids. Germline CDR1 PRHDT, CDR2 FYEKMQ (reference sequence). Here the CDR3 reads CASRLAGANTGELFF. For the CDR3, the DNA is TGTGCCAGCAGGTTAGCGGGGGCGAACACCGGGGAGCTGTTTTTT.

The chain recombines TRBV5-1 with TRBJ2-5; a possible D gene is TRBD1 (6 bases). The CDR3 totals 14 residues. V shed 1 base and J shed 5 bases, with 12 bases lying between them. Germline V lookup: CDR1 SGHRS, CDR2 YFSETQ. The CDR3 reads CASSLRGQGETQYF. The CDR3 nucleotides are TGCGCCAGCAGCTTGAGAGGTCAGGGGGAGACCCAGTACTTC.

This clone was found a few times. V gene TRBV6-6 combines with J gene TRBJ1-2, with D tentatively TRBD1 (6 bases). V was pared by 7 bases and J by 3 bases, with 9 bases between. CDR1 is MNHNY, CDR2 SVGAGI, per germline (reference sequence). This CDR3 has 12 residues. CDR3 coding DNA: TGTGCCAGCAAAGGGGGTGACTATGGCTACACCTTC. This sequence encodes CASKGGDYGYTF.

The V and J genes are TRBV30 and TRBJ2-5, with D unresolved. Germline CDR1 is GTSNPN and CDR2 is SVGIG (reference sequence). The CDR3 extends over 11 amino acids. V lost 5 bases, J lost 3 bases, and 7 bases lay in between. CDR3 protein: CAWAPEETQYF. The CDR3 DNA reads TGTGCCTGGGCCCCCGAAGAGACCCAGTACTTC.

The chain carries TRBV10-3 and TRBJ1-1, with 8 nucleotides matching TRBD1. The junction had 10 bases not matched to a gene; V was cut back by 4 bases and J by 0 bases. The CDR3 extends over 17 amino acids. CDR1 and CDR2 from the germline V gene are ENHRY and SYGVKD. Here the CDR3 DNA reads TGTGCCATCAGTGTACGCAGGGGGCGGGCCCTGAACACTGAAGCTTTCTTT. It encodes CAISVRRGRALNTEAFF.

This sequence joins TRBV6-1 and TRBJ2-7, with D unresolved. Germline lookup yields CDR1 MNHNS and CDR2 SASEGT. Trimming took off 8 bases at V and 1 base at J, with 15 bases between the two ends. This CDR3 is built from 14 residues. The CDR3 coding sequence is TGTGCCAGCGAAAAGGATGGGGTATCCTACGAGCAGTACTTC. Translating it yields CASEKDGVSYEQYF.

The V and J genes are TRBV5-1 and TRBJ2-5; tentatively, D is TRBD2 (6 bases). There are 15 residues in the CDR3. Looked up from germline, CDR1 is SGHRS and CDR2 is YFSETQ. Trimming shortened V by 5 bases and J by 3 bases, and 17 bases separated the two germline ends. CDR3 DNA: TGCGCCAGCAGGCCGACGGGACTCAGTAAAGAGACCCAGTACTTC. It translates to CASRPTGLSKETQYF.

This clone is labeled as medium-sized. The chain uses TRBV4-2 and TRBJ2-7; 10 bases are a match to TRBD1. The ends lost 2 bases at V and 3 bases at J; junction bases unmatched: 4. Germline CDR1 LGHNA, CDR2 YNFKEQ. The CDR3 is made up of 15 amino acids. The CDR3 protein is CASSQQRTGGYEQYF. DNA of the CDR3: TGTGCCAGCAGCCAACAAAGGACAGGGGGCTACGAGCAGTACTTC.

The chain carries TRBV18 and TRBJ2-2; maybe TRBD1 (6 bases). From germline, CDR1 is KGHSH and CDR2 LQKENI. The CDR3 extends over 16 amino acids. The V end lost 0 bases, the J end lost 3 bases, and 11 bases lay between the germline ends. As DNA, the CDR3 is TGTGCCAGCTCACCACCGGGGGCGCGCGACACCGGGGAGCTGTTTTTT. Protein product: CASSPPGARDTGELFF. The whole variable domain, remainder taken from reference TRBV18 and TRBJ2-2, is NAGVMQNPRHLVRRRGQEARLRCSPMKGHSHVYWYRQLPEEGLKFMVYLQKENIIDESGMPKERFSAEFPKEGPSILRIQQVVRGDSAAYFCASSPPGARDTGELFFGEGSRLTVL.

The J gene is TRBJ2-1, the V gene TRBV10-3; D remains unclear. The CDR3 loop spans 15 amino acids. The ends were cut back, 4 bases at V and 7 bases at J, with 17 bases in the middle. CDR1 and CDR2 (germline): ENHRY, SYGVKD. CDR3 in DNA: TGTGCCATCAGTGGGTCCGGCAGCGAAACAAATGAGCAGTTCTTC. Translated, it gives CAISGSGSETNEQFF.

V usage is TRBV7-3 and J usage is TRBJ2-1, with D hard to call. Trimming took off 0 bases at V and 0 bases at J, with 6 bases between the two ends. Per germline, CDR1 SGHTA and CDR2 FQGTGA. This CDR3 region has 15 residues. The CDR3 region is CASSLTASSYNEQFF. The CDR3 DNA follows: TGTGCCAGCAGCTTAACGGCGAGCTCCTACAATGAGCAGTTCTTC. The whole variable domain, filled in from reference TRBV7-3 and TRBJ2-1, reads GAGVSQTPSNKVTEKGKYVELRCDPISGHTALYWYRQSLGQGPEFLIYFQGTGAADDSGLPNDRFFAVRPEGSVSTLKIQRTERGDSAVYLCASSLTASSYNEQFFGPGTRLTVL.

For the CDR3, the DNA is TGTGCCAGCAGCTTGGGGACCAACTACAATGAGCAGTTCTTC. This sequence encodes CASSLGTNYNEQFF. This rearrangement joins TRBV5-4 to TRBJ2-1; D is undetermined. CDR1 is SGHNT and CDR2 is YYREEE in the germline V gene (reference sequence). CDR3 length equals 14 residues. Trimming cost V 0 bases and J 3 bases, with 7 bases left between them.

The chain is built from TRBV2 and TRBJ2-1, with D unresolved. The CDR3 is 14 residues long. Trimming took 5 bases from V and 9 from J, leaving 17 bases between them. Germline assignment: CDR1 SNHLY and CDR2 FYNNEI. The CDR3 loop is CASSLGGSHSEQFF. The CDR3 nucleotides read TGTGCCAGCAGTTTGGGTGGATCCCACAGTGAGCAGTTCTTC.

This chain connects TRBV28 to TRBJ2-1; possible D gene TRBD2, 6 bases. This CDR3 comprises 15 residues. V was shortened by 2 bases and J by 6 bases, with 14 bases between the two germline ends. Germline CDR1 reads MDHEN; CDR2 reads SYDVKM. The CDR3 sequence: CASSLTLGGFNEQFF. In DNA form, the CDR3 reads TGTGCCAGCAGTTTAACGCTTGGGGGGTTCAATGAGCAGTTCTTC.

This clone was detected only a few times. The V gene is TRBV6-5, the J gene TRBJ1-2, with no clear D. Trimming took 2 bases from V and 7 from J, leaving 14 bases between them. The CDR3 has 14 residues. Germline loops: CDR1 MNHEY, CDR2 SVGAGI. CDR3 coding DNA: TGTGCCAGCAGTTACACCTCGGGGTCGGGTGGCTACACCTTC. It translates to CASSYTSGSGGYTF.